This entry lists 9 T cell receptor beta chains sequenced from one sample in a study of CD8 T cells in Susac syndrome (dated by TCRdb to the late 2010s). Library creation used the immunoSEQ multiplex PCR assay. RNA was extracted using the RNeasy kit, and about 0.45 to 1 microgram was reverse transcribed with random hexamers. The public reads were reanalyzed by TCRdb: fastp trimming at Q25, MiXCR alignment, in-frame beta chains only. Under each unique CDR3 protein, matching rows form one entry showing the most common genes and DNA. Within this sample are fewer than 200,000 distinct CDR3 sequences, with 90% to 95% of them counted one time only. The top ten clones comprise over 0.075% of the sample. Material for sequencing was CD4+ T cells from PBMCs. These receptors came from a human donor with Susac syndrome.

This chain joins TRBV2 and TRBJ1-5; 10 positions match TRBD1. The V gene's germline CDR1 is SNHLY and CDR2 FYNNEI. The CDR3 totals 14 residues. Germline trimming cut 6 bases from V and 6 bases from J; bases unmatched to any gene: 5. CDR3 bases: TGTGCCAGCAGGGGACAGGGGTCCATTCAGCCCCAGCATTTT. This translates into CASRGQGSIQPQHF. The complete variable domain, with remaining parts taken from reference TRBV2 and TRBJ1-5, reads EPEVTQTPSHQVTQMGQEVILRCVPISNHLYFYWYRQILGQKVEFLVSFYNNEISEKSEIFDDQFSVERPDGSNFTLKIRSTKLEDSAMYFCASRGQGSIQPQHFGDGTRLSIL.

The V call is TRBV4-1, the J call TRBJ1-6, with TRBD1 identical over 8 bases. Looked up from germline, CDR1 is MGHRA and CDR2 is YSYEKL. The ends lost 2 bases at V and 9 bases at J; junction bases unmatched: 9. CDR3 length: 16 residues. The CDR3 DNA reads TGCGCCAGCAGCCAACTACCAACAGGGGGTGGTTCACCCCTCCACTTT. Translated: CASSQLPTGGGSPLHF.

For the CDR3, the DNA is TGTGCCAGCTCACCACCTCCCGGGGAGCTGTTTTTT. Encoded protein: CASSPPPGELFF. This chain uses TRBV18 with TRBJ2-2; D is ambiguous. There are 12 residues in the CDR3. Trimming took 0 bases from V and 6 from J, leaving 2 bases between them. Germline CDR1 reads KGHSH; CDR2 reads LQKENI.

This chain uses TRBV7-9 with TRBJ2-7, with 8 bases aligning to TRBD1. The V and J ends lost 1 base and 2 bases, in that order; junction bases with no gene match: 13. Germline V gene sequence: CDR1 SEHNR, CDR2 FQNEAQ (reference sequence). This CDR3 is 18 amino acids long. The CDR3: CASSLVYRTGKKTYEQYF. CDR3 DNA sequence: TGTGCCAGCAGCTTAGTTTATAGGACAGGGAAAAAGACCTACGAGCAGTACTTC.

The gene calls are TRBV2 and TRBJ1-2, with D perhaps TRBD1 (6 bases). Looked up from germline, CDR1 is SNHLY and CDR2 is FYNNEI. This CDR3 has 13 residues. The V end lost 5 bases, the J end lost 4 bases, and 11 bases lay between the germline ends. As DNA, the CDR3 is TGTGCCAGCAGTAGAACAGGGTTCTATGGCTACACCTTC. This translates into CASSRTGFYGYTF.

V and J are TRBV19 and TRBJ1-1; a weak D match, TRBD1 (5 bases). Trimming left V 6 bases short and J 0 bases short, with 8 bases between. The CDR3 runs 13 residues. CDR1 LNHDA and CDR2 SQIVND come from the germline V gene (reference sequence). CDR3 sequence reads: CASRNRLNTEAFF. As DNA, the CDR3 is TGTGCCAGTAGGAACAGGCTGAACACTGAAGCTTTCTTT. The entire variable domain, with the rest obtained from reference TRBV19 and TRBJ1-1, is as follows: DGGITQSPKYLFRKEGQNVTLSCEQNLNHDAMYWYRQDPGQGLRLIYYSQIVNDFQKGDIAEGYSVSREKKESFPLTVTSAQKNPTAFYLCASRNRLNTEAFFGQGTRLTVV.

The rearrangement uses TRBV3-1 and TRBJ2-6; D call uncertain. CDR1 is LGHDT, CDR2 YNNKEL, per germline (reference sequence). V was trimmed by 10 bases and J by 0 bases, leaving 13 bases between them. CDR3 length: 15 residues. Here the CDR3 reads CAISQDLSGANVLTF. Here the CDR3 DNA reads TGTGCCATTAGCCAAGACCTCTCTGGGGCCAACGTCCTGACTTTC. Full variable domain (rest looked up from reference TRBV3-1 and TRBJ2-6): DTAVSQTPKYLVTQMGNDKSIKCEQNLGHDTMYWYKQDSKKFLKIMFSYNNKELIINETVPNRFSPKSPDKAHLNLHINSLELGDSAVYFCAISQDLSGANVLTFGAGSRLTVL.

The chain is built from TRBV2 and TRBJ1-1; D might be TRBD1 (6 bases). The CDR3 consists of 14 residues. Trimming stripped 5 bases from V and 7 bases from J, with 17 bases between. Germline CDR1 reads SNHLY; CDR2 reads FYNNEI. The CDR3 nucleotides read TGTGCCAGCAGTAAAACCGGGACACAAAATGAAGCTTTCTTT. As protein: CASSKTGTQNEAFF.

The gene calls are TRBV2 and TRBJ2-6, with D possibly called TRBD1 or TRBD2 (5 bases each). V lost 10 bases and J 2 bases, leaving 18 bases between the germline ends. There are 16 residues in the CDR3. Germline CDR1 and CDR2: SNHLY and FYNNEI. CDR3 nucleotides: TGTGCCACTCGGGCAGGGAGATCGGCTGGGGCCAACGTCCTGACTTTC. It codes for CATRAGRSAGANVLTF. Filled out from reference TRBV2 and TRBJ2-6, the complete variable domain reads EPEVTQTPSHQVTQMGQEVILRCVPISNHLYFYWYRQILGQKVEFLVSFYNNEISEKSEIFDDQFSVERPDGSNFTLKIRSTKLEDSAMYFCATRAGRSAGANVLTFGAGSRLTVL.